These T cell receptor beta chains were read from a single sample in a study of T cells in pancreatic ductal adenocarcinoma. Sequenced by immunoSEQ multiplex PCR; TCRdb stores in-frame clones only, minus some. The sample yields roughly 5,000 clones, approximately 65% seen once. Sequenced input: pancreatic tumor tissue. Receptors originate from a human donor with pancreatic ductal adenocarcinoma. Each CDR3 is given with its conserved first and last residue. Fields, in order: CDR3 DNA, CDR3 protein, clone size, J gene, D gene, V gene. The D gene is left open where the match is weak. A clone size is listed for some rows: how often the clone was seen (once, few, many), or a class if it is expanded.

cdr3_nt: TGTGCCAGCAGTGTGGTCGATCCAAACCAGAAAAACTATGGCTACACCTTC
cdr3_aa: CASSVVDPNQKNYGYTF
clone_size: -
j_call: TRBJ1-2
d_call: -
v_call: TRBV2

cdr3_nt: TGTGCCAGTAGTATCAGGACAGGGAGAAATCAGCCCCAGCATTTT
cdr3_aa: CASSIRTGRNQPQHF
clone_size: -
j_call: TRBJ1-5
d_call: TRBD1
v_call: TRBV19

cdr3_nt: TGTGGGTCGCTAACAGGGGTGAACACTGAAGCTTTCTTT
cdr3_aa: CGSLTGVNTEAFF
clone_size: -
j_call: TRBJ1-1
d_call: TRBD1
v_call: TRBV6-1

cdr3_nt: TGTGCCAGCAGCCCCCGACAATCGGATTATGGCTACACCTTC
cdr3_aa: CASSPRQSDYGYTF
clone_size: -
j_call: TRBJ1-2
d_call: -
v_call: TRBV5-5

cdr3_nt: TGCGCCAGCAGCTTGGATTTGTCTGCAGATACGCAGTATTTT
cdr3_aa: CASSLDLSADTQYF
clone_size: -
j_call: TRBJ2-3
d_call: -
v_call: TRBV5-1

cdr3_nt: TGCGCCAGCAGCTTTGAGGGGGCAAGGGGCACCGGGGAGCTGTTTTTT
cdr3_aa: CASSFEGARGTGELFF
clone_size: -
j_call: TRBJ2-2
d_call: TRBD1
v_call: TRBV5-1

cdr3_nt: TGTGCCAGCAGTTCCTTCACTCGATCCTACGAGCAGTACTTC
cdr3_aa: CASSSFTRSYEQYF
clone_size: few
j_call: TRBJ2-7
d_call: -
v_call: TRBV6-5

cdr3_nt: TGTGCCAGCAGCAAGGAGCGGGGGGGCGATTACAATGAGCAGTTCTTC
cdr3_aa: CASSKERGGDYNEQFF
clone_size: -
j_call: TRBJ2-1
d_call: TRBD2
v_call: TRBV5-6

cdr3_nt: TGTGCCAGCAGCGTAGAACGGGGTACCTACAATGAGCAGTTCTTC
cdr3_aa: CASSVERGTYNEQFF
clone_size: -
j_call: TRBJ2-1
d_call: -
v_call: TRBV9

cdr3_nt: TGCAGCGTTGACGAGGGCACCCATTACAATGAGCAGTTCTTC
cdr3_aa: CSVDEGTHYNEQFF
clone_size: -
j_call: TRBJ2-1
d_call: -
v_call: TRBV29-1

cdr3_nt: TGTGCCAGCAGTTACCCGGGGGGGCAGACAAAAGAGACCCAGTACTTC
cdr3_aa: CASSYPGGQTKETQYF
clone_size: -
j_call: TRBJ2-5
d_call: TRBD2
v_call: TRBV6-5

cdr3_nt: TGTGCCAGCAGTTTCGAGGCTGATTCACCCCTCCACTTT
cdr3_aa: CASSFEADSPLHF
clone_size: -
j_call: TRBJ1-6
d_call: -
v_call: TRBV28

cdr3_nt: TGTGCCAGCAGCTTAGGAGTGGCAGGGGAGCAGTTCTTC
cdr3_aa: CASSLGVAGEQFF
clone_size: -
j_call: TRBJ2-1
d_call: -
v_call: TRBV7-2

cdr3_nt: TGTGCCAGCAGCACGGCACTAGCGGGGACCGGGGAGCTGTTTTTT
cdr3_aa: CASSTALAGTGELFF
clone_size: -
j_call: TRBJ2-2
d_call: TRBD2
v_call: TRBV7-2

cdr3_nt: TGTGCCAGTAGTACAGGGTACGAGCAGTACTTC
cdr3_aa: CASSTGYEQYF
clone_size: -
j_call: TRBJ2-7
d_call: -
v_call: TRBV19

cdr3_nt: TGTGCCAGCAGTTACAGCGGAGGACGGAAAAATTCACCCCTCCACTTT
cdr3_aa: CASSYSGGRKNSPLHF
clone_size: -
j_call: TRBJ1-6
d_call: -
v_call: TRBV6-5

cdr3_nt: TGTGCCATCACGGAGGGTTCTGGAAACACCATATATTTT
cdr3_aa: CAITEGSGNTIYF
clone_size: -
j_call: TRBJ1-3
d_call: -
v_call: TRBV10-3

cdr3_nt: TGTGCCGAGGATAGGGGTGTTCGCTACGAGCAGTACTTC
cdr3_aa: CAEDRGVRYEQYF
clone_size: -
j_call: TRBJ2-7
d_call: -
v_call: TRBV11-3

cdr3_nt: TGTGCCAGCAGAAATGGACAGGGACACACTGAAGCTTTCTTT
cdr3_aa: CASRNGQGHTEAFF
clone_size: -
j_call: TRBJ1-1
d_call: TRBD1
v_call: TRBV28

cdr3_nt: TGCAGTGCTAGAGGCGGGAGCCTGCAGTATTTT
cdr3_aa: CSARGGSLQYF
clone_size: -
j_call: TRBJ2-3
d_call: TRBD2
v_call: TRBV20-1

cdr3_nt: TGTGCCAGCAGTGACGACGGGGTTAGCTCCTACAATGAGCAGTTCTTC
cdr3_aa: CASSDDGVSSYNEQFF
clone_size: -
j_call: TRBJ2-1
d_call: -
v_call: TRBV6-1

cdr3_nt: TGTGCTAGCAGTGAGGTCGGGGGGGGTACCGGGGAGCTGTTTTTT
cdr3_aa: CASSEVGGGTGELFF
clone_size: -
j_call: TRBJ2-2
d_call: TRBD2
v_call: TRBV2

cdr3_nt: TGTGCCAGTAGTCGAGGGCTAGCGGGGTGGTACAATGAGCAGTTCTTC
cdr3_aa: CASSRGLAGWYNEQFF
clone_size: -
j_call: TRBJ2-1
d_call: TRBD2
v_call: TRBV19

cdr3_nt: TGTGCCGAACAGGGTGGGAGTTCTGGGGCCAACGTCCTGACTTTC
cdr3_aa: CAEQGGSSGANVLTF
clone_size: -
j_call: TRBJ2-6
d_call: -
v_call: TRBV30

cdr3_nt: TGTGCCAGCAGCCCAGTCGGGGGGCAGACTGAAGCTTTCTTT
cdr3_aa: CASSPVGGQTEAFF
clone_size: -
j_call: TRBJ1-1
d_call: -
v_call: TRBV28

cdr3_nt: TGTGCCAGCAGCGTCGACAGAATGTCCTACGAGCAGTACTTC
cdr3_aa: CASSVDRMSYEQYF
clone_size: -
j_call: TRBJ2-7
d_call: -
v_call: TRBV2

cdr3_nt: TGTGCCAGCTCACCACTGACTGGGTCGGCTAATGAAAAACTGTTTTTT
cdr3_aa: CASSPLTGSANEKLFF
clone_size: -
j_call: TRBJ1-4
d_call: -
v_call: TRBV18

cdr3_nt: TGCGCCAGCAGCCGGGACACCAACACCGGGGAGCTGTTTTTT
cdr3_aa: CASSRDTNTGELFF
clone_size: once
j_call: TRBJ2-2
d_call: -
v_call: TRBV5-1

cdr3_nt: TGTGCCAGCAGCTCAGGCCGGAATGAAAAACTGTTTTTT
cdr3_aa: CASSSGRNEKLFF
clone_size: -
j_call: TRBJ1-4
d_call: -
v_call: TRBV11-3

cdr3_nt: TGTGCCTGGAACGGTGGGCGTGCCACCTATTCCTCCTACAATGAGCAGTTCTTC
cdr3_aa: CAWNGGRATYSSYNEQFF
clone_size: -
j_call: TRBJ2-1
d_call: -
v_call: TRBV30

cdr3_nt: TGTGCCAGCAGTTTAATGGCCCGGGCAGGGCAGTTCAGCTATGGCTACACCTTC
cdr3_aa: CASSLMARAGQFSYGYTF
clone_size: -
j_call: TRBJ1-2
d_call: -
v_call: TRBV27

cdr3_nt: TGTGCCAGCACTACGAACAGGGCTAGCAATCAGCCCCAGCATTTT
cdr3_aa: CASTTNRASNQPQHF
clone_size: -
j_call: TRBJ1-5
d_call: -
v_call: TRBV28

cdr3_nt: TGTGCCAGCAGCCTTTTGAGGGGGCTCGCTGAAGCTTTCTTT
cdr3_aa: CASSLLRGLAEAFF
clone_size: -
j_call: TRBJ1-1
d_call: TRBD1
v_call: TRBV7-8

cdr3_nt: TGTGCCAGCAGTGCCGGGACAGGGCCCTATGGCTACACCTTC
cdr3_aa: CASSAGTGPYGYTF
clone_size: -
j_call: TRBJ1-2
d_call: TRBD1
v_call: TRBV2

cdr3_nt: TGTGCCAGCAGCCCTCGGATGGCAGGGTCGTCAGATACGCAGTATTTT
cdr3_aa: CASSPRMAGSSDTQYF
clone_size: -
j_call: TRBJ2-3
d_call: -
v_call: TRBV7-2

cdr3_nt: TGTGCCAGCAGCTTAGGGTATCAGGGGGATTTTGGCTACACCTTC
cdr3_aa: CASSLGYQGDFGYTF
clone_size: -
j_call: TRBJ1-2
d_call: TRBD1
v_call: TRBV11-2

cdr3_nt: TGTGCCAGCAGGGGACAGGGGTATTATGGCTACACCTTC
cdr3_aa: CASRGQGYYGYTF
clone_size: once
j_call: TRBJ1-2
d_call: TRBD1
v_call: TRBV2

cdr3_nt: TGTGCCAGCAGCAACCCGGGACAGGGACCCACTGAAGCTTTCTTT
cdr3_aa: CASSNPGQGPTEAFF
clone_size: -
j_call: TRBJ1-1
d_call: TRBD1
v_call: TRBV28

cdr3_nt: TGTGCCAGTAGTACCCGGACAGGGGGCACAGATACGCAGTATTTT
cdr3_aa: CASSTRTGGTDTQYF
clone_size: once
j_call: TRBJ2-3
d_call: TRBD1
v_call: TRBV19

cdr3_nt: TGTGCCAGCAGTGACTCGAGACAGGGCCCAGATACGCAGTATTTT
cdr3_aa: CASSDSRQGPDTQYF
clone_size: few
j_call: TRBJ2-3
d_call: TRBD1
v_call: TRBV6-4

cdr3_nt: TGTGCCAGCTCACCGGGACAGGTCGCAACTAATGAAAAACTGTTTTTT
cdr3_aa: CASSPGQVATNEKLFF
clone_size: few
j_call: TRBJ1-4
d_call: TRBD1
v_call: TRBV18